These 20 T cell receptor beta chains were all obtained from the same sample, sequenced in a study of blood T cell repertoires in COVID-19. Repertoires were generated with immunoSEQ multiplex PCR, while TCRdb's copy carries only in-frame clones and drops some. The table includes about 87,000 clones, around nine tenths detected once. Specimen: peripheral blood. The receptors stem from a woman at least 80 years old with acute or convalescent COVID-19.

This clone was detected a few times. In DNA, the CDR3 is TGCGCCAGCAGCTTGGTAACAGGGGCAGCAGATACGCAGTATTTT. Translated: CASSLVTGAADTQYF. The rearrangement links TRBV5-1 to TRBJ2-3; the match to TRBD1 covers 7 bases. The J segment lost 4 bases and the V segment lost 0 bases, leaving 5 bases of the junction unmatched. CDR3 size: 15 residues. Per germline, CDR1 SGHRS and CDR2 YFSETQ.

This clone is a singleton in its sample. The chain has TRBV7-6 and TRBJ2-7; TRBD2 might be the D (6 bases). The germline V and J ends were trimmed by 2 bases and 4 bases, with 21 bases remaining between them. CDR1 SGHVS and CDR2 FNYEAQ come from the germline V gene. The CDR3 spans 17 residues. The CDR3 sequence is CASSLSGLPGREYEQYF. The CDR3 coding sequence is TGTGCCAGCAGCTTATCGGGACTCCCCGGACGGGAATACGAGCAGTACTTC.

The chain recombines TRBV4-1 with TRBJ2-3, with D unresolved. Per the germline V gene, CDR1 is MGHRA and CDR2 is YSYEKL. The CDR3 extends over 15 amino acids. The germline V and J ends were trimmed by 0 bases and 1 base, with 8 bases remaining between them. Written as DNA, the CDR3 is TGCGCCAGCAGCCAAGATCTTGTAGGCACAGATACGCAGTATTTT. Encoded protein: CASSQDLVGTDTQYF.

This clone was seen a few times. The chain links TRBV5-1 to TRBJ2-1; D is unresolved. Germline lookup yields CDR1 SGHRS and CDR2 YFSETQ. Trimming stripped 6 bases from V and 0 bases from J, with 10 bases between. The CDR3 consists of 14 residues. The CDR3 is CASTGHFSYNEQFF. Written as DNA, the CDR3 is TGCGCCAGCACCGGTCACTTCTCCTACAATGAGCAGTTCTTC.

The CDR3 DNA follows: TGTGCCAGCAGCTTCGGGACAGCAGCTAACACTGAAGCTTTCTTT. It is translated as CASSFGTAANTEAFF. The rearrangement joins TRBV2 to TRBJ1-1; 7 positions match TRBD1. The germline V gene has CDR1 SNHLY and CDR2 FYNNEI. The V segment lost 6 bases and the J segment 2 bases; nucleotides outside the gene matches: 9. This CDR3 spans 15 amino acids. Full variable domain (outside the CDR3, taken from reference TRBV2 and TRBJ1-1): EPEVTQTPSHQVTQMGQEVILRCVPISNHLYFYWYRQILGQKVEFLVSFYNNEISEKSEIFDDQFSVERPDGSNFTLKIRSTKLEDSAMYFCASSFGTAANTEAFFGQGTRLTVV.

The chain uses TRBV4-1 and TRBJ2-7; 13 nucleotides match TRBD2. Germline V gene sequence: CDR1 MGHRA, CDR2 YSYEKL. V lost 3 bases, J lost 3 bases, and 2 bases stayed unmatched. This CDR3 contains 15 residues. The CDR3 nucleotides are TGCGCCAGCAGCCACACTAGCGGGGGGGGCTACGAGCAGTACTTC. Amino acid sequence: CASSHTSGGGYEQYF.

The sample holds one count of this clone. The rearrangement links TRBV7-2 to TRBJ2-3; TRBD2 is a possible D gene (5 bases). Trimming removed 1 base from V and 5 bases from J, with 10 bases in between. The CDR3 runs 14 residues. Germline CDR1 reads SGHTA; CDR2 reads FQGNSA. This CDR3 reads CASSLERGLDTQYF. In DNA, the CDR3 is TGTGCCAGCAGCTTAGAACGGGGTCTAGATACGCAGTATTTT.

The J gene is TRBJ1-1, the V gene TRBV29-1, with TRBD1 matching 8 bases. Per germline, CDR1 SQVTM and CDR2 ANQGSEA. The V segment lost 5 bases and the J segment 1 base; nucleotides outside the gene matches: 3. The CDR3 has 13 amino acids. The CDR3 DNA follows: TGCAGCGTTACAGGGGGGAGGAACACTGAAGCTTTCTTT. This sequence encodes CSVTGGRNTEAFF.

V is TRBV4-2 and J is TRBJ2-2; D is possibly TRBD1 (5 bases). Germline V gene data show CDR1 as LGHNA and CDR2 as YNFKEQ. The CDR3 contains 16 residues. Between the trimmed V and J ends, which lost 0 bases and 3 bases, there was a span of 11 bases. CDR3: CASSQDLRDYTGELFF. In nucleotides, the CDR3 is TGTGCCAGCAGCCAAGATCTCAGGGATTACACCGGGGAGCTGTTTTTT.

The rearrangement uses TRBV3-1 (or the pseudogene TRBV3-2) and TRBJ1-2; possibly TRBD1 for D (5 bases). The CDR3 is 15 residues long. Trimming left V 2 bases short and J 6 bases short, with 16 bases between. Germline V gene sequence: CDR1 LGHDT, CDR2 YNNKEL (reference sequence). CDR3 DNA: TGTGCCAGCAGCCAAAGGGGCCAGAGGCCAGATGGCTACACCTTC. Its protein product is CASSQRGQRPDGYTF.

This chain uses TRBV18 with TRBJ1-2, with 7 positions matching TRBD1. V lost 0 bases, J lost 3 bases, and 10 bases stayed unmatched. This CDR3 contains 17 residues. Looked up from germline, CDR1 is KGHSH and CDR2 is LQKENI. In nucleotides, the CDR3 is TGTGCCAGCTCACCACCCTTGGTGGCAGGGGGAGACTATGGCTACACCTTC. It yields the protein CASSPPLVAGGDYGYTF. Combining the CDR3 with reference TRBV18 and TRBJ1-2 gives the whole variable domain NAGVMQNPRHLVRRRGQEARLRCSPMKGHSHVYWYRQLPEEGLKFMVYLQKENIIDESGMPKERFSAEFPKEGPSILRIQQVVRGDSAAYFCASSPPLVAGGDYGYTFGSGTRLTVV.

The rearrangement uses TRBV14 and TRBJ2-3; 10 bases align to TRBD2. CDR1 and CDR2 from the germline V gene are SGHDN and FVKESK. The CDR3 length is 16 residues. The trim removed 3 bases at V and 5 bases at J, leaving 8 bases unmatched. CDR3 protein: CASSHLSLAGLDTQYF. The CDR3 DNA reads TGTGCCAGCAGCCACCTATCACTAGCGGGATTAGATACGCAGTATTTT.

CDR3 in DNA: TGTGCCAGCAGTTACCGGGACAGGGGTGTGGAGACCCAGTACTTC. Translating gives CASSYRDRGVETQYF. V usage is TRBV6-5 and J usage is TRBJ2-5, with 10 bases lining up with TRBD1. The germline CDR1 and CDR2 sequences are MNHEY and SVGAGI. Germline trimming cut 2 bases from V and 5 bases from J; bases unmatched to any gene: 5. This CDR3 region has 15 residues.

The V gene is TRBV30, the J gene TRBJ2-5, with a weak D call TRBD1 (5 bases). V lost 3 bases, J lost 8 bases, and 19 bases lay in between. CDR1 and CDR2 from the germline V gene are GTSNPN and SVGIG (reference sequence). CDR3 length: 14 residues. The CDR3 loop is CAWSAGSNKITQYF. CDR3 DNA sequence: TGTGCCTGGAGCGCAGGGTCTAACAAGATAACCCAGTACTTC.

The DNA for the CDR3 is TGTGCCAGCAGCCAAGATACAGGGGAGAATAATTCACCCCTCCACTTT. Its translation is CASSQDTGENNSPLHF. The gene calls are TRBV4-2 and TRBJ1-6; 7 nucleotides align to TRBD1. Unmatched junction bases numbered 4, after V lost 0 bases and J lost 5 bases. Germline CDR1 and CDR2: LGHNA and YNFKEQ. The CDR3 is made up of 16 amino acids.

V usage is TRBV7-8 and J usage is TRBJ2-1; TRBD2 might be the D (6 bases). This CDR3 is built from 14 residues. Germline CDR1 and CDR2: SGHVS and FQNEAQ. V was shortened by 4 bases and J by 6 bases, with 13 bases between the two germline ends. This CDR3 reads CASSSRDFFNEQFF. In nucleotides, the CDR3 is TGTGCCAGCAGCTCCAGGGACTTCTTCAATGAGCAGTTCTTC.

The V gene is TRBV3-1 (or the pseudogene TRBV3-2), the J gene TRBJ1-1; D remains ambiguous. CDR3 length: 13 amino acids. V lost 0 bases to trimming and J lost 7 bases, with 9 bases between them. The germline V gene encodes CDR1 LGHDT and CDR2 YNNKEL (reference sequence). CDR3 sequence reads: CASSQDRAGEAFF. The CDR3 region has the DNA TGTGCCAGCAGCCAAGATAGGGCGGGTGAAGCTTTCTTT.

The chain links TRBV20-1 to TRBJ1-2, with unresolved D. The CDR3 length is 13 residues. From germline, CDR1 is DFQATT and CDR2 SNEGSKA (reference sequence). V lost 3 bases and J 3 bases, leaving 11 bases between the germline ends. In DNA, the CDR3 is TGCAGTGCTAGTGTTCGTACAGACTATGGCTACACCTTC. Protein product: CSASVRTDYGYTF.

The CDR3: CASSFNSGTGGTEAFF. For the CDR3, the DNA is TGCGCCAGCAGCTTTAACTCTGGGACAGGAGGCACTGAAGCTTTCTTT. The genes are TRBV5-1 and TRBJ1-1, with 8 bases lining up with TRBD1. Looked up from germline, CDR1 is SGHRS and CDR2 is YFSETQ. V was clipped by 2 bases and J by 4 bases; unmatched bases: 10. This CDR3 is built from 16 residues.

The V gene is TRBV11-2, the J gene TRBJ1-2; D ambiguous. Germline assignment: CDR1 SGHAT and CDR2 FQNNGV. Trimming removed 1 base at V and 8 bases at J, with 14 bases between. This CDR3 contains 14 residues. The CDR3: CASSLASTTVGYTF. CDR3 DNA: TGTGCCAGCAGCTTAGCCTCAACAACCGTGGGCTACACCTTC.